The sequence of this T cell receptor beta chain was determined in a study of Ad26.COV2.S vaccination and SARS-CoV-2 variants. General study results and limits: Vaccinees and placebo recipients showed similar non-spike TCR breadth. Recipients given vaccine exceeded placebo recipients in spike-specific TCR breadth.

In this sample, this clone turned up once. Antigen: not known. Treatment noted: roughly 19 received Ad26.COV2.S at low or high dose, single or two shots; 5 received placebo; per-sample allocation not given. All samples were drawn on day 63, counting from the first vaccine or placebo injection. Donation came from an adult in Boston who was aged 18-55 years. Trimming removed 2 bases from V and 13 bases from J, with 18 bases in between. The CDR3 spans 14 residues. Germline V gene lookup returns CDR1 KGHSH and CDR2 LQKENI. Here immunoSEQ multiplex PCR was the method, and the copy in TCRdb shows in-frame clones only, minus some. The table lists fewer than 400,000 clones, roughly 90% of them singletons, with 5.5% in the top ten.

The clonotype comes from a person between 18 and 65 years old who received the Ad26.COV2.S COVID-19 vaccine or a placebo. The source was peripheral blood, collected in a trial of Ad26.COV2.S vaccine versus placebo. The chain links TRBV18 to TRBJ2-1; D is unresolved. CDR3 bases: TGTGCCAGCTCACCATCGGATCGGCAGCCCAGACAGTTCTTC. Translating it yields CASSPSDRQPRQFF.